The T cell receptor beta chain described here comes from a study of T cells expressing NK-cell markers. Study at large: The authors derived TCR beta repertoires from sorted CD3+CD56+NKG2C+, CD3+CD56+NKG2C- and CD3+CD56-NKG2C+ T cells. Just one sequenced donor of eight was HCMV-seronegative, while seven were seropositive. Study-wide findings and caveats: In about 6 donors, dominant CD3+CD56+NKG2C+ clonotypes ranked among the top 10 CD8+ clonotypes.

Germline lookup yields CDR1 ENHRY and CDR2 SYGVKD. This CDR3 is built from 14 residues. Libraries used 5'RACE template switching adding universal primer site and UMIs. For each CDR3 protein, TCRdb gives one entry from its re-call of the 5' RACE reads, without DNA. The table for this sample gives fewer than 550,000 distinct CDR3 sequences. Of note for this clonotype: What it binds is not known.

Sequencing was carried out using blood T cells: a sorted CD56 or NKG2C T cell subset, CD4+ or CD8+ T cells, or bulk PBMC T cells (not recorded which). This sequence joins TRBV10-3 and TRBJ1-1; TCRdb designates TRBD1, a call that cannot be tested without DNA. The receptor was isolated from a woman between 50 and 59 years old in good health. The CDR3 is CAISSTGGGTEAFF.